The entry that follows covers one TCR beta chain sequence. This entry comes from a study of blood T cell repertoires in COVID-19. The germline V gene has CDR1 KGHDR and CDR2 SFDVKD. CDR3 length: 15 residues. Trimming removed 4 bases from V and 2 bases from J, with 11 bases in between. Measured with immunoSEQ multiplex PCR; TCRdb has only the in-frame clones, and not every one. The sample lists about 200,000 clones; roughly 80% were seen once. The V gene is TRBV24-1, the J gene TRBJ1-5; D not certain. The sequenced sample was peripheral blood. The sequence derives from an elderly woman with acute or convalescent COVID-19. DNA for the CDR3: TGTGCCACCAGTGACCTCCGGCAGGGCAATCAGCCCCAGCATTTT. Its protein product is CATSDLRQGNQPQHF.